This is a list of T cell receptor beta chains from one sample in a study of blood T cell repertoires in COVID-19. Assay used: immunoSEQ multiplex PCR; TCRdb lists only in-frame clones, some missing. The sample consists of some 220,000 clones, nearly 95% of them appearing once. Sequencing was performed on peripheral blood. The origin of the receptors is a man aged 25-40 years with COVID-19, enrolled during active disease. The CDR3 runs from the conserved cysteine through the conserved F or W. Each record gives: J gene, V gene, clone size, CDR3 protein. Clone size, where shown, is once, few, many, or a class for clones that have expanded.

TRBJ1-2 TRBV12-3/TRBV12-4 - CASSFAANYGYTF
TRBJ1-2 TRBV9 - CASSGTGSYGYTF
TRBJ2-2 TRBV10-3 - CATRPGTVNTGELFF
TRBJ1-1 TRBV4-1 - CASSQSGTGNTEAFF
TRBJ2-1 TRBV9 - CASSGYDDSEQFF
TRBJ2-2 TRBV11-1 - CASSLQRGGNTGELFF
TRBJ2-7 TRBV6-1 - CASSDATSGGVFRYEQYF
TRBJ2-1 TRBV9 - CASSVQWSGDEQFF
TRBJ2-5 TRBV10-3 - CAISAMRGNEETQYF
TRBJ2-2 TRBV7-3 - CASSLGQPNTGELFF
TRBJ1-1 TRBV6-5 once CASTPGRDTGEAFF
TRBJ2-2 TRBV6-6 - CASRRLAGNSGGELFF
TRBJ1-6 TRBV19 - CASKTGGNSPLHF
TRBJ1-1 TRBV7-3 - CASSEQGVGTEAFF
TRBJ1-3 TRBV6-5 - CASREIGQSGNTIYF
TRBJ1-6 TRBV13 - CASSSTGEWNSPLHF
TRBJ1-2 TRBV19 once CASSIEIGRGIGYTF
TRBJ1-4 TRBV4-1 - CASSQTVGQRNEKLFF
TRBJ1-2 TRBV5-1 - CASSGGAGPSYGYTF
TRBJ2-7 TRBV5-1 - CASSLVGGYEQYF
TRBJ1-2 TRBV5-4 - CASSLEWGENYGYTF
TRBJ2-3 TRBV6-5 - CASSSQDLSTDTQYF
TRBJ1-1 TRBV2 - CASSLRYMNTEAFF
TRBJ2-5 TRBV3-1/TRBV3-2 - CASSRIEETQYF
TRBJ2-3 TRBV5-1 - CASSLDQAPTDTQYF
TRBJ2-3 TRBV6-1 - CASSDPGISTDTQYF
TRBJ1-6 TRBV7-6 - CASSPKRGSGNSPLHF
TRBJ1-2 TRBV19 - CASSMGHYGYTF
TRBJ2-1 TRBV10-3 once CAISDGDLYQFF
TRBJ2-7 TRBV19 - CASAARTGWYEQYF
TRBJ1-5 TRBV13 - CASSFGGLLDQPQHF
TRBJ1-1 TRBV6-5 - CASSYSQANTEAFF
TRBJ1-6 TRBV4-1 - CASSHLWRDNSPLHF
TRBJ2-3 TRBV5-4 - CASSDRGRGDTQYF
TRBJ2-7 TRBV11-2 - CASSLPRQGYEQYF
TRBJ1-6 TRBV6-6 - CASTTETDNSPLHF
TRBJ2-7 TRBV7-9 - CASSLGAGPEQYF
TRBJ2-3 TRBV4-1 - CASSQANSGGPYTDTQYF
TRBJ2-7 TRBV29-1 - CSVPSGTLHEQYF
TRBJ1-1 TRBV10-2 - CASRDNNMNTEAFF
TRBJ1-2 TRBV9 - CASSVVSDGYGYTF
TRBJ2-7 TRBV2 - CASTLSYEQYF
TRBJ1-6 TRBV12-2 - CASRSGQGAIDNSPLHF
TRBJ1-2 TRBV5-6 few CASSPGHTNYGYTF
TRBJ2-5 TRBV9 - CASSLTSGRVETQYF
TRBJ2-7 TRBV2 few CASSDPSGGSYEQYF
TRBJ1-1 TRBV4-1 - CASSIRAAGRTEAFF
TRBJ1-5 TRBV6-5 - CASSFTGDSNQPQHF
TRBJ2-1 TRBV7-9 - CASSLASSGSYNEQFF
TRBJ1-5 TRBV2 - CASKPGFSNQPQHF
TRBJ2-7 TRBV19 - CASSMGTGGNEQYF
TRBJ1-6 TRBV3-1/TRBV3-2 - CASSSRQGGNSPLHF
TRBJ1-6 TRBV9 few CASSVEGGLGSPLHF
TRBJ1-2 TRBV19 - CASSISTGSYGYTF